This TCR beta chain was identified during a study of Graves' ophthalmopathy and Graves' hyperthyroidism. Among the hyperthyroidism patients, all were newly diagnosed, aged 18 to 65, with under 2 months' duration. The CDR3 runs to 13 residues. The ends lost 4 bases at V and 11 bases at J; junction bases unmatched: 8. Germline CDR1 ENHRY, CDR2 SYGVKD. Beta-chain TCR CDR3 regions were amplified from RNA transcripts. The first round was an RT-PCR with HTBI primers, and the second round was a multiplex PCR. TCRdb reprocessed the multiplex PCR reads via MiXCR and lists one record per CDR3 protein. This sample yields around 520,000 distinct CDR3 sequences, of which approximately 35% are seen a single time; roughly 4% belongs to the top ten.

The chain joins TRBV10-3 to TRBJ2-3; 8 nucleotides align to TRBD2. This receptor was obtained from an adult man with Graves' hyperthyroidism. The sample consisted of peripheral blood or thyroid tissue (not recorded which). CDR3: CAISGTSNPKQYF. CDR3 bases: TGTGCCATCAGTGGGACTAGCAACCCAAAGCAGTATTTT.